The 14 T cell receptor beta chains below all came from one sample that was sequenced in a study of Ad26.COV2.S vaccination and SARS-CoV-2 variants. The table came from immunoSEQ multiplex PCR; TCRdb's copy has only in-frame clones and leaves some out. The table lists roughly 380,000 clones, roughly 90% of them singletons. The treatment: 19 received Ad26.COV2.S at low or high dose, single or two shots; roughly five received placebo; per-sample allocation not given. Day 63 after the first vaccine or placebo injection was the time point for sampling. Specimen: peripheral blood, collected in a trial of Ad26.COV2.S vaccine versus placebo. These receptors all stem from a person between 18 and 60 years old who received the Ad26.COV2.S COVID-19 vaccine or a placebo.

This clone was observed a handful of times. The CDR3 sequence is CASSPTHGGAYEQYF. The CDR3 DNA reads TGTGCCAGCAGCCCCACCCACGGGGGGGCCTACGAGCAGTACTTC. The chain employs TRBV7-3 and TRBJ2-7; 8 nucleotides line up with TRBD2. Unmatched junction bases numbered 8, after V lost 5 bases and J lost 2 bases. The CDR3 length is 15 residues. CDR1 is SGHTA and CDR2 is FQGTGA in the germline V gene.

The chain joins TRBV6-2 or TRBV6-3 to TRBJ2-5; tentatively, D is TRBD1 or TRBD2 (5 bases each). This CDR3 region has 12 residues. Germline loops: CDR1 MNHEY, CDR2 SVGEGT. The V end was cut by 6 bases, the J end by 5 bases, with 10 bases between. CDR3 amino acids: CASSPGPETQYF. The CDR3 DNA reads TGTGCCAGCAGCCCGGGACCCGAGACCCAGTACTTC.

This clone was detected only once. CDR3 DNA sequence: TGTGCCTGGAGTGTACAGAGAGGCACCGGCTACACCTTC. Translated: CAWSVQRGTGYTF. V usage is TRBV30 and J usage is TRBJ1-2; D not resolved. Trimming removed 0 bases from V and 8 bases from J, with 13 bases in between. The CDR3 runs to 13 residues. The germline V gene encodes CDR1 GTSNPN and CDR2 SVGIG (reference sequence). The full variable domain, its missing parts supplied by reference TRBV30 and TRBJ1-2, is SQTIHQWPATLVQPVGSPLSLECTVEGTSNPNLYWYRQAAGRGLQLLFYSVGIGQISSEVPQNLSASRPQDRQFILSSKKLLLSDSGFYLCAWSVQRGTGYTFGSGTRLTVV.

The chain joins TRBV12-5 to TRBJ2-2; D perhaps matches TRBD1 (5 bases). This CDR3 region has 12 residues. The germline V gene encodes CDR1 LGHNT and CDR2 FRNRAP. V gave up 8 bases and J gave up 3 bases, with 7 bases separating them. The CDR3 nucleotides read TGTGCTAGTAAAGGGGACACCGGGGAGCTGTTTTTT. This encodes CASKGDTGELFF.

This clone was picked up a small number of times. V and J are TRBV9 and TRBJ2-7; 8 bases match TRBD1. The CDR3 loop spans 13 amino acids. The V and J ends lost 4 bases and 7 bases, in that order; junction bases with no gene match: 7. Germline loops: CDR1 SGDLS, CDR2 YYNGEE. This CDR3 is CASSPGQGIEQYF. DNA for the CDR3: TGTGCCAGCAGCCCAGGACAGGGTATAGAGCAGTACTTC.

The V gene is TRBV30, the J gene TRBJ1-1, with unresolved D. V lost 0 bases, J lost 2 bases, and 10 bases lay in between. CDR3 length: 14 residues. Looked up from germline, CDR1 is GTSNPN and CDR2 is SVGIG (reference sequence). In DNA, the CDR3 is TGTGCCTGGAGTGTACCGAGACTAAACACTGAAGCTTTCTTT. Its translation is CAWSVPRLNTEAFF. The whole variable domain, remainder taken from reference TRBV30 and TRBJ1-1, is SQTIHQWPATLVQPVGSPLSLECTVEGTSNPNLYWYRQAAGRGLQLLFYSVGIGQISSEVPQNLSASRPQDRQFILSSKKLLLSDSGFYLCAWSVPRLNTEAFFGQGTRLTVV.

This clone was found once. This chain connects TRBV11-2 to TRBJ2-7; D uncertain. The CDR3 length is 12 residues. Trimming cost V 4 bases and J 3 bases, with 7 bases left between them. Germline CDR1 reads SGHAT; CDR2 reads FQNNGV. CDR3 protein: CASSSGSYEQYF. CDR3 bases: TGTGCCAGCAGCTCTGGCAGCTACGAGCAGTACTTC.

The V gene is TRBV10-3, the J gene TRBJ2-2; weak D call: TRBD2 (5 bases). Germline values: CDR1 ENHRY, CDR2 SYGVKD. CDR3 length: 14 residues. V was shortened by 6 bases and J by 0 bases, with 8 bases between the two germline ends. The CDR3 bases are TGTGCCATCAGGGTAGCGACGAACACCGGGGAGCTGTTTTTT. It encodes CAIRVATNTGELFF.

The chain has TRBV4-3 and TRBJ2-3; perhaps TRBD1 as D (6 bases). CDR1 is LGHNA, CDR2 YSLEER, per germline. V lost 3 bases, J lost 0 bases, and 28 bases lay in between. This CDR3 contains 21 residues. In nucleotides, the CDR3 is TGCGCCAGCAGCCAGGGATACAGGGTAAGAAACCCGATCACTAGCACAGATACGCAGTATTTT. Its protein product is CASSQGYRVRNPITSTDTQYF.

V is TRBV18 and J is TRBJ2-1; TRBD1 aligns across 9 bases. Germline lookup yields CDR1 KGHSH and CDR2 LQKENI. J gave up 9 bases and V 4 bases, and 10 bases lay outside the gene matches. The CDR3 loop spans 15 amino acids. The CDR3 reads CASSLSGQGSTEQFF. CDR3 DNA sequence: TGTGCCAGCTCACTTTCGGGACAGGGCTCCACTGAGCAGTTCTTC.

The chain employs TRBV9 and TRBJ1-6; TRBD1 might be the D (5 bases). Germline loops: CDR1 SGDLS, CDR2 YYNGEE. The CDR3 extends over 14 amino acids. V lost 4 bases and J lost 8, with 13 bases in between. The CDR3 DNA follows: TGTGCCAGCAGCTCGGACACGACTGATTCACCCCTCCACTTT. Translated, it gives CASSSDTTDSPLHF.

J is TRBJ1-5 and V is TRBV28; D is uncertain. The length of the CDR3 is 15 residues. V was trimmed by 3 bases and J by 6 bases, leaving 15 bases between them. The V gene's germline CDR1 is MDHEN and CDR2 SYDVKM. The CDR3 reads CASSFTTVGSQPQHF. CDR3 nucleotide sequence: TGTGCCAGCAGTTTCACTACAGTTGGGTCTCAGCCCCAGCATTTT.

This chain joins TRBV28 and TRBJ1-5; D is uncertain. V gave up 3 bases and J gave up 2 bases, with 14 bases separating them. The CDR3 consists of 16 residues. Germline-derived CDR1 and CDR2 are MDHEN and SYDVKM. CDR3 DNA: TGTGCCAGCAGTTTGTCAGAGGTCTATGGCAATCAGCCCCAGCATTTT. Protein sequence: CASSLSEVYGNQPQHF.

This clone was seen only once. The chain recombines TRBV5-5 with TRBJ2-7; D is possibly TRBD1 (6 bases). The CDR3 has 14 amino acids. The germline V gene encodes CDR1 SGHKS and CDR2 YYEKEE (reference sequence). V dropped 0 bases and J dropped 5 bases, with 12 bases sitting between them. The CDR3 region is CASSLAGRGDEQYF. The CDR3 DNA is TGTGCCAGCAGCTTGGCCGGCAGGGGTGACGAGCAGTACTTC.